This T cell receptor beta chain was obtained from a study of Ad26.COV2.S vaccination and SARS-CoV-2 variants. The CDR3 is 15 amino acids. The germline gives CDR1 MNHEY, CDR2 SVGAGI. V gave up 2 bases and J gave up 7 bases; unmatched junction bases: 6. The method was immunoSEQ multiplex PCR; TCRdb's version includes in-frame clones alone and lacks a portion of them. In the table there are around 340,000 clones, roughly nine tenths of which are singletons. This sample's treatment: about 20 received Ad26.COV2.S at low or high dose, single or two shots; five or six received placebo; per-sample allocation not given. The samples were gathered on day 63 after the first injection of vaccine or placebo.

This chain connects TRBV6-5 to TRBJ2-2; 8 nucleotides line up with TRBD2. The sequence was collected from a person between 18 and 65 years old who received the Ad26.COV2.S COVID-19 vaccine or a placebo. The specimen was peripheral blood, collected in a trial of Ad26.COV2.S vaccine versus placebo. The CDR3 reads CASSYVGTSHGELFF. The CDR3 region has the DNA TGTGCCAGCAGTTACGTTGGGACTAGTCACGGGGAGCTGTTTTTT.